The 5 T cell receptor beta chains below all came from one sample that was sequenced in a study of monozygotic twins with inflammatory bowel disease. TCRdb reprocessed the 5' RACE reads and keeps a single row for each CDR3 protein, giving no DNA. The sample holds approximately 400,000 distinct CDR3 sequences. Sequenced: blood. The receptors derive from a human donor with ulcerative colitis or Crohn's disease, or a healthy co-twin of an affected twin (not recorded which).

This chain joins TRBV20-1 and TRBJ1-3. The CDR3 is 15 residues long. Germline assignment: CDR1 DFQATT and CDR2 SNEGSKA (reference sequence). The CDR3 here is CSASQPAVSGNTIYF.

The chain has TRBV10-3 and TRBJ2-1; no DNA is available, so the TRBD2 call from TCRdb remains unchecked. This CDR3 region has 13 residues. In germline, CDR1 is ENHRY, CDR2 SYGVKD. CDR3 amino acids: CAITAGGYNEQFF.

This chain joins TRBV19 and TRBJ2-1; the D call of TRBD1 rests on TCRdb alone, since no DNA is present to check it. Germline loops: CDR1 LNHDA, CDR2 SQIVND (reference sequence). The CDR3 spans 17 residues. The CDR3 loop reads CASRGKQGQGRNEEQFF.

The chain links TRBV19 to TRBJ2-4; the TRBD1 assignment by TCRdb is unverifiable without DNA. Per germline, CDR1 LNHDA and CDR2 SQIVND (reference sequence). CDR3 length: 17 residues. CDR3 sequence: CASSASEGYRELNIQYF.

The chain combines TRBV12-3 or TRBV12-4 with TRBJ2-7; TCRdb indicates TRBD2, and absent DNA this call remains unverified. The CDR3 contains 15 residues. The chain's CDR3 is CASSPTTVGLWEQYF.